This T cell receptor (beta chain) was observed in a study of blood T cell repertoires in COVID-19. Across the study: Spain, Italy and the United States supplied samples that represented acute and convalescent COVID-19.

Clones were sequenced by immunoSEQ multiplex PCR, and TCRdb holds only the in-frame ones, with some missing. The table shows 250,000 to 300,000 clones, with 88% occurring only once. Trimming pared 2 bases from V and 5 bases from J, leaving 7 bases between. Germline V gives CDR1 SGHAT, CDR2 FQNNGV. This CDR3 has 12 residues. The sequenced sample was PBMCs or T cells enriched from blood (not recorded which). This clonotype was sampled from a woman aged 60-70 years in a cohort exposed to, infected with or recovered from COVID-19 (not recorded which). This chain joins TRBV11-2 and TRBJ2-7; maybe TRBD1 (6 bases). CDR3 region: CASSLPGDEQYF. The CDR3 nucleotides are TGTGCCAGCAGCTTACCAGGGGACGAGCAGTACTTC.